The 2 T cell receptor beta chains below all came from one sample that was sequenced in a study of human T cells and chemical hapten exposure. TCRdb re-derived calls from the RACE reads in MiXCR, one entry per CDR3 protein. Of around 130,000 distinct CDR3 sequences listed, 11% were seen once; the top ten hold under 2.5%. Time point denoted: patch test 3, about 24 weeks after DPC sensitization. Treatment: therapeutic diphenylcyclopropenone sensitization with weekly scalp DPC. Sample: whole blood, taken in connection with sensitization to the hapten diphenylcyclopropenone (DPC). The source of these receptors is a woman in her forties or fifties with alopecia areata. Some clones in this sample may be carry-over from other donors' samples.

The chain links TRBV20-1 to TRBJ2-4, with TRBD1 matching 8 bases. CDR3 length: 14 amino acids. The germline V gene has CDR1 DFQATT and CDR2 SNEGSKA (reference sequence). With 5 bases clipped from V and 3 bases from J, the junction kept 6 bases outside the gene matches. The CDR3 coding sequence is TGCAGTGCTGGGACAGGACTCGGCAAAAACATTCAGTACTTC. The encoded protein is CSAGTGLGKNIQYF.

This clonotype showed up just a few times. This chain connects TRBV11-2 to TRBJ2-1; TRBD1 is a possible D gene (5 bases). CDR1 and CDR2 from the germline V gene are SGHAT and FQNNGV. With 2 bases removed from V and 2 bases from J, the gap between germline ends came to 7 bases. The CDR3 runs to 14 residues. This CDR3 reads CASSLRGAYNEQFF. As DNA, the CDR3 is TGTGCCAGCAGCTTAAGGGGCGCCTACAATGAGCAGTTCTTC.